This is a list of T cell receptor beta chains from one sample in a study of identifying expanded T cells in peripheral blood. TCRdb keeps only in-frame clones here, not all; method: immunoSEQ multiplex PCR. The sample shows under 110,000 clones, around nine tenths of them seen only once. Material: blood. The receptors stem from a person between 18 and 75 years old in good health. Both conserved end residues are part of each CDR3. A D gene is named only where the DNA matches it firmly. Size is omitted from some rows. Given values are once, few, many or a class for expanded clones.

TRBV6-5	TRBJ1-6	TRBD1	-	CASRSTGTVNSPLHF	TGTGCCAGCAGATCAACCGGGACAGTCAATTCACCCCTCCACTTT
TRBV6-1	TRBJ2-1	-	-	CASSDLQAYNEQFF	TGTGCCAGCAGTGATCTACAGGCCTACAATGAGCAGTTCTTC
TRBV19	TRBJ1-3	-	-	CASSIRVRSGNTIYF	TGTGCCAGTAGTATAAGGGTTCGCTCTGGAAACACCATATATTTT
TRBV7-2	TRBJ1-6	-	-	CASREQGGYSPLHF	TGTGCCAGCAGGGAACAGGGAGGGTATTCACCCCTCCACTTT
TRBV5-1	TRBJ1-1	-	-	CASSLPGYGGTEAFF	TGCGCCAGCAGCTTGCCAGGATACGGTGGCACTGAAGCTTTCTTT
TRBV7-2	TRBJ2-7	-	-	CASSLERASYEQYF	TGTGCCAGCAGCTTAGAGAGGGCATCCTACGAGCAGTACTTC
TRBV6-5	TRBJ2-5	TRBD2	-	CASSYAAGGETQYF	TGTGCCAGCAGTTACGCTGCGGGGGGGGAGACCCAGTACTTC
TRBV5-4	TRBJ1-1	-	-	CASSSGGHKFYGEAFF	TGTGCCAGCAGCTCGGGGGGGCACAAATTCTATGGTGAAGCTTTCTTT
TRBV5-1	TRBJ2-5	TRBD2	-	CASSLGFGGARETQYF	TGCGCCAGCAGCTTGGGATTCGGGGGGGCGCGAGAGACCCAGTACTTC
TRBV18	TRBJ2-5	-	-	CASSPGTGETQYF	TGTGCCAGCTCACCAGGGACCGGGGAGACCCAGTACTTC
TRBV5-5	TRBJ1-6	-	-	CASSLGVGDYNSPLHF	TGTGCCAGCAGCTTGGGTGTGGGAGACTATAATTCACCCCTCCACTTT
TRBV28	TRBJ2-6	TRBD2	-	CASSYASGGLYSGANVLTF	TGTGCCAGCAGTTATGCTAGCGGGGGACTATACTCTGGGGCCAACGTCCTGACTTTC
TRBV4-3	TRBJ2-2	-	-	CASPPRVPGELFF	TGCGCCAGCCCGCCTCGAGTACCCGGGGAGCTGTTTTTT
TRBV25-1	TRBJ2-1	TRBD2	-	CASSVAGGGSYNEQFF	TGTGCCAGCAGTGTTGCGGGAGGGGGCTCCTACAATGAGCAGTTCTTC
TRBV7-2	TRBJ2-1	-	-	CASSFTGWGNEQFF	TGTGCCAGCAGCTTTACAGGGTGGGGCAATGAGCAGTTCTTC
TRBV10-2	TRBJ1-1	TRBD1	-	CASGTVSDTEAFF	TGCGCCAGCGGGACAGTCTCTGACACTGAAGCTTTCTTT
TRBV27	TRBJ1-5	-	-	CASRGLSGQPQHF	TGTGCCAGCAGGGGTTTGTCGGGGCAGCCCCAGCATTTT
TRBV5-4	TRBJ2-1	-	-	CASSLAGLSSYNEQFF	TGTGCCAGCAGCTTGGCAGGGCTCAGCTCCTACAATGAGCAGTTCTTC
TRBV7-2	TRBJ2-7	TRBD1	few	CASSPYPWTGTYEQYF	TGTGCCAGCAGCCCCTATCCTTGGACAGGGACCTACGAGCAGTACTTC
TRBV5-1	TRBJ2-2	TRBD1	-	CASSPRQGLPGPGELFF	TGCGCCAGCAGCCCCCGACAGGGGCTCCCCGGTCCCGGGGAGCTGTTTTTT
TRBV7-8	TRBJ1-4	TRBD1	-	CASSPHRDRGSSNEKLFF	TGTGCCAGCAGCCCCCACCGGGACAGGGGTTCTTCTAATGAAAAACTGTTTTTT
TRBV19	TRBJ2-4	-	-	CASLEVGDKNIQYF	TGTGCCAGTTTAGAAGTGGGTGACAAAAACATTCAGTACTTC
TRBV7-2	TRBJ2-5	-	-	CASSLGESWYQETQYF	TGTGCCAGCAGCTTAGGGGAGAGTTGGTACCAAGAGACCCAGTACTTC
TRBV18	TRBJ1-1	TRBD1	-	CASSPGQGWEAFF	TGTGCCAGCTCACCCGGACAGGGCTGGGAAGCTTTCTTT
TRBV15	TRBJ1-2	-	few	CATSRGPMNYGYTF	TGTGCCACCAGCAGAGGGCCTATGAACTATGGCTACACCTTC
TRBV10-1	TRBJ1-1	-	-	CASRMGLDTEAFF	TGCGCCAGCCGAATGGGTCTGGACACTGAAGCTTTCTTT
TRBV19	TRBJ2-1	-	-	CASSIQGTHYNEQFF	TGTGCCAGTAGTATACAGGGGACCCACTACAATGAGCAGTTCTTC
TRBV13	TRBJ2-7	TRBD1	once	CASSSAGTGRYEQYF	TGTGCCAGCAGTTCGGCCGGGACAGGGAGATATGAGCAGTACTTC
TRBV6-6	TRBJ2-2	TRBD1	-	CASSGTGNTGELFF	TGTGCCAGCAGCGGGACAGGGAACACCGGGGAGCTGTTTTTT
TRBV2	TRBJ1-3	-	-	CASSVQEGNTIYF	TGTGCCAGCAGTGTTCAGGAGGGAAACACCATATATTTT
TRBV4-3	TRBJ1-4	-	-	CASSLWGSEKLFF	TGCGCCAGCAGCCTTTGGGGGAGTGAAAAACTGTTTTTT
TRBV27	TRBJ1-2	-	-	CASSSARTAAHYGYTF	TGTGCCAGCAGTTCTGCCCGGACAGCAGCACACTATGGCTACACCTTC
TRBV4-3	TRBJ1-2	TRBD1	once	CASSRGQEYNYGYTF	TGCGCCAGCAGCCGGGGACAGGAATATAACTATGGCTACACCTTC
TRBV5-6	TRBJ2-3	TRBD2	-	CASSYSGGAATQYF	TGTGCCAGCAGCTATAGCGGGGGGGCGGCCACGCAGTATTTT
TRBV14	TRBJ2-5	-	once	CASSQDLGWASETQYF	TGTGCCAGCAGCCAAGATCTTGGATGGGCTTCGGAGACCCAGTACTTC
TRBV7-2	TRBJ1-5	-	-	CASSLQSNQPQHF	TGTGCCAGCAGCTTACAGAGCAATCAGCCCCAGCATTTT
TRBV7-8	TRBJ1-2	-	-	CASSPQAGVYGYTF	TGTGCCAGCAGCCCACAGGCAGGGGTGTATGGCTACACCTTC
TRBV4-1	TRBJ1-2	-	-	CASSQAGRGYTF	TGCGCCAGCAGCCAAGCGGGTCGGGGCTACACCTTC
TRBV11-2	TRBJ2-1	-	-	CASSLGFNQGRNEQFF	TGTGCCAGCAGCTTAGGGTTTAACCAGGGCCGCAATGAGCAGTTCTTC
TRBV10-3	TRBJ1-1	-	-	CAISRPGQGQVGEAFF	TGTGCCATCAGTAGACCAGGTCAGGGGCAAGTAGGGGAAGCTTTCTTT
TRBV6-4	TRBJ2-1	TRBD2	-	CASSENGGSYNEQFF	TGTGCCAGCAGTGAAAACGGGGGGTCCTACAATGAGCAGTTCTTC
TRBV28	TRBJ1-1	TRBD1	-	CASIQRQGLYTEAFF	TGTGCCAGCATCCAGCGACAGGGACTATACACTGAAGCTTTCTTT
TRBV4-2	TRBJ1-3	TRBD1	-	CASSQDRQGARRNTIYF	TGTGCCAGCAGCCAAGATAGACAGGGGGCGCGGAGAAACACCATATATTTT